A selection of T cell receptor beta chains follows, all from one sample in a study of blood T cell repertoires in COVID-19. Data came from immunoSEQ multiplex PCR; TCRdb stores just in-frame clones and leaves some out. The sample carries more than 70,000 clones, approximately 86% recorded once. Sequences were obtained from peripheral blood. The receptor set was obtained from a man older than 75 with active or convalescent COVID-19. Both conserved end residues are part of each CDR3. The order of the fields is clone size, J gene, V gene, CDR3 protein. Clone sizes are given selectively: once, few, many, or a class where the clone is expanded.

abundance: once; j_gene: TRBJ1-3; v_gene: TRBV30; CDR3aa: CACDRSGNTIYF
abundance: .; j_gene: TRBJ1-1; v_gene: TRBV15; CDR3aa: CATSYEGGTEAFF
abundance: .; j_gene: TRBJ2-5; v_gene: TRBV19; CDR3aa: CASNKVGSQAQETQYF
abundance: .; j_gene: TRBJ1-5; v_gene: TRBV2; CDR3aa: CASRGTGVSNQPQHF
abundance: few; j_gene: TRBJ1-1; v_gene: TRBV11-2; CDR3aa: CASSSLGREAFF
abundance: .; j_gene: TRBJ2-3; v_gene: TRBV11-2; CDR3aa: CASSLGSSGRSDTQYF
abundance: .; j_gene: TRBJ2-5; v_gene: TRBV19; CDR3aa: CASSRGQGAPQETQYF
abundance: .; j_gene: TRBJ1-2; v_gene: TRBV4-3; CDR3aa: CASSQDNRALYGYTF
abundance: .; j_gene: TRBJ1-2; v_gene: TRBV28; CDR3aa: CASSSPRTGGGYGYTF
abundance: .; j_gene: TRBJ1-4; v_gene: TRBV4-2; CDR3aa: CASSQDSARVEKLFF
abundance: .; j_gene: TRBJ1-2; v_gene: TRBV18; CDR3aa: CASSPNSGGGYGYTF
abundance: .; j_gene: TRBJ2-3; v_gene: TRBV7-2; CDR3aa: CASSTDRDLAPSTDTQYF
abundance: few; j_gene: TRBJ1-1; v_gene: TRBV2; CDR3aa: CASGDRDTSNTEAFF
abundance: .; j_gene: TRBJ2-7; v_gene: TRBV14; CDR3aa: CASSQDRLAGYYEQYF
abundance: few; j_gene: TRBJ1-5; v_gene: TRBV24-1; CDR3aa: CATSDPRDRFNQPQHF
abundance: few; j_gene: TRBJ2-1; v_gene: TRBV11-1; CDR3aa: CASRGQGRDEQFF
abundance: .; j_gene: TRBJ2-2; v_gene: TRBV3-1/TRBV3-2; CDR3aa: CASSLRAGLNTGELFF
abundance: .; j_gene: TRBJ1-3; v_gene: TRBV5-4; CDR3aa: CASSLDRGAGNTIYF
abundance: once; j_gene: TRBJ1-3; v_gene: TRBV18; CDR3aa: CASSPSGGRNGNTIYF
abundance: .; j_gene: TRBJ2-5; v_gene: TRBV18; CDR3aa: CASSPLTSAETQYF
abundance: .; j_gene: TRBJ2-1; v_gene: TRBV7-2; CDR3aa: CASSSKRDPGNEQFF
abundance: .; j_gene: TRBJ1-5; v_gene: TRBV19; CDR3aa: CASSIGGNSNQPQHF
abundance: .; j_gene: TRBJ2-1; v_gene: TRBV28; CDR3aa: CASSPPGLDSYNEQFF
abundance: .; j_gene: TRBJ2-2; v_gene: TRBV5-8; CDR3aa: CASSLGDRAGELFF
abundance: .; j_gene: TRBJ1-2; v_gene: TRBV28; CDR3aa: CASSLSFGRGSYGYTF
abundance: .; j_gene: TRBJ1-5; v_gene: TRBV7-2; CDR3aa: CASSLEGDQPQHF